This record looks at one T cell receptor (beta chain) sequence and its context. The antigen is undetermined. These data are taken from a study of T cells in Graves' hyperthyroidism and ophthalmopathy. Study outcomes and limitations: A model using 13 V-J features told ophthalmopathy apart from stable hyperthyroidism.

The source material, RNA transcripts, was used to amplify TCR beta CDR3 regions. A set of HTBI primers served as the primers for a first-round RT-PCR of the TCR CDR3. In TCRdb, the multiplex PCR reads were re-called with MiXCR into one record per CDR3 protein. In the table there are fewer than 300,000 distinct CDR3 sequences, roughly 15% of which are singletons. Hyperthyroidism, newly diagnosed and lasting under 2 months, affected patients aged 18 to 65. Criteria for exclusion of patients were uncontrolled infection, other autoimmune disease, pregnancy or lactation. Fresh peripheral blood, under 13 ml, yielded the PBMCs. The CDR3 length is 21 residues. Trimming cost V 5 bases and J 0 bases, with 26 bases left between them. Germline CDR1 reads SGHVS; CDR2 reads FNYEAQ.

This chain uses TRBV7-6 with TRBJ2-6; possibly TRBD1 for D (5 bases). The material sequenced was blood. The TCR was taken from a woman between 50 and 59 years old with Graves' hyperthyroidism that later progressed to Graves' ophthalmopathy. The CDR3 loop reads CASSPVGLGALWHSGANVLTF. CDR3 bases: TGTGCCAGCAGCCCGGTGGGCCTAGGGGCACTCTGGCACTCTGGGGCCAACGTCCTGACTTTC.